These 28 T cell receptor beta chains share one sample of origin, sequenced in a study of T cells in Graves' hyperthyroidism and ophthalmopathy. The source material, RNA transcripts, was used to amplify TCR beta CDR3 regions. The primer set for the first-round RT-PCR of the TCR CDR3 was HTBI. TCRdb independently ran MiXCR on the multiplex PCR reads; one entry per CDR3 protein. This table has 300,000 to 400,000 distinct CDR3 sequences, about 14% appearing once. Sequencing input: blood. Receptors were obtained from a woman aged 30 to 39 with Graves' ophthalmopathy.

In regard to this clonotype: This clone may be a read error of a much larger clone one base away. The chain carries TRBV20-1 and TRBJ2-7; 11 bases are a match to TRBD2. This CDR3 has 17 residues. CDR1 and CDR2 (germline): DFQATT, SNEGSKA (reference sequence). Trimming removed 3 bases from V and 5 bases from J; junction bases left unmatched: 15. The CDR3 nucleotides are TGCAGTGCTAGGGCCCGATCCTTGCCTAGCGGGGGGAACGAGCAGTACTTC. Amino acid sequence: CSARARSLPSGGNEQYF.

In this sample, this clonotype turned up many times. This chain connects TRBV9 to TRBJ2-5; perhaps D is TRBD1 or TRBD2 (5 bases each). Trimming stripped 0 bases from V and 5 bases from J, with 11 bases between. CDR1 is SGDLS, CDR2 YYNGEE, per germline. The CDR3 sequence is 14 residues long. The chain's CDR3 is CASSVAGTVETQYF. The DNA of the CDR3 is TGTGCCAGCAGCGTAGCTGGGACGGTGGAGACCCAGTACTTC. Filled out from reference TRBV9 and TRBJ2-5, the complete variable domain reads DSGVTQTPKHLITATGQRVTLRCSPRSGDLSVYWYQQSLDQGLQFLIQYYNGEERAKGNILERFSAQQFPDLHSELNLSSLELGDSALYFCASSVAGTVETQYFGPGTRLLVL.

This clonotype was observed at least ten times. V gene TRBV20-1 combines with J gene TRBJ1-5, with D unclear. The CDR3 loop spans 14 amino acids. Germline V CDR1 and CDR2: DFQATT, SNEGSKA (reference sequence). Trimming removed 4 bases from V and 1 base from J, with 11 bases in between. CDR3 nucleotides: TGCAGTGCTAAGGATACTCGGAGCAATCAGCCCCAGCATTTT. Translated: CSAKDTRSNQPQHF.

This clonotype was seen at least ten times. The chain employs TRBV6-5 and TRBJ1-1, with no clear D. Germline lookup yields CDR1 MNHEY and CDR2 SVGAGI. CDR3 length: 15 amino acids. Trimming pared 1 base from V and 3 bases from J, leaving 12 bases between. CDR3 region: CASSYYGPLDTEAFF. In DNA, the CDR3 is TGTGCCAGCAGTTACTACGGGCCTTTAGACACTGAAGCTTTCTTT.

This clonotype has more than one count but fewer than ten. The chain has TRBV19 and TRBJ1-2, with 9 bases aligning to TRBD1. V lost 2 bases and J lost 5; bases outside the gene matches: 3. The CDR3 consists of 14 residues. Germline CDR1 and CDR2: LNHDA and SQIVND (reference sequence). The CDR3 loop reads CASSIPGTGYGYTF. CDR3 DNA sequence: TGTGCCAGTAGTATACCCGGGACAGGGTATGGCTACACCTTC.

This clonotype was recorded many times. CDR3 coding DNA: TGCAGTGCTAGAGAGACGCGGGAAGGCCAGCCCCAGCATTTT. This codes for CSARETREGQPQHF. The chain carries TRBV20-1 and TRBJ1-5, with D unclear. The CDR3 extends over 14 amino acids. Trimming took 0 bases from V and 7 from J, leaving 13 bases between them. Per germline, CDR1 DFQATT and CDR2 SNEGSKA (reference sequence).

This clonotype was recorded at least ten times. This sequence joins TRBV7-2 and TRBJ2-1, with 8 bases matching TRBD2. Germline assignment: CDR1 SGHTA and CDR2 FQGNSA. V lost 2 bases and J lost 8; bases outside the gene matches: 5. This CDR3 has 14 residues. The CDR3 nucleotides read TGTGCCAGCAGCTTACTAGCGGGTGGGCATGAGCAGTTCTTC. It is translated as CASSLLAGGHEQFF.

This clonotype showed up just a few times. This CDR3 reads CASSTRGENQPQHF. The CDR3 DNA follows: TGTGCCAGCAGTACCAGGGGAGAGAATCAGCCCCAGCATTTT. The rearrangement links TRBV27 to TRBJ1-5; possibly TRBD1 for D (6 bases). Germline lookup yields CDR1 MNHEY and CDR2 SMNVEV (reference sequence). The V end lost 5 bases, the J end lost 4 bases, and 12 bases lay between the germline ends. The CDR3 has 14 residues.

This clonotype was detected many times. V and J are TRBV24-1 and TRBJ2-1; 14 bases line up with TRBD2. The length of the CDR3 is 20 residues. Germline V gene data show CDR1 as KGHDR and CDR2 as SFDVKD. After removal of 2 bases from V and 1 base from J, the junction contained 9 bases not matched to a gene. Here the CDR3 DNA reads TGTGCCACCAGTGATTCTGGACGGACTAGCGGGGGGCTATCCTACAATGAGCAGTTCTTC. Residues: CATSDSGRTSGGLSYNEQFF.

This sequence joins TRBV12-5 and TRBJ1-2, with TRBD1 matching 7 bases. J gave up 8 bases and V 1 base, and 7 bases lay outside the gene matches. CDR1 is LGHNT, CDR2 FRNRAP, per germline. The CDR3 runs to 14 residues. The CDR3 nucleotides are TGTGCTAGTGGTTTGGCCACAGGGGTGGGAGGCTACACCTTC. As protein: CASGLATGVGGYTF.

The sample holds a few counts of this clonotype. The rearrangement links TRBV5-8 to TRBJ2-5; 16 bases agree with TRBD2. The CDR3 covers 18 residues. CDR1 SGHTS and CDR2 YDEGEE come from the germline V gene. V gave up 0 bases and J gave up 0 bases; unmatched junction bases: 2. The DNA of the CDR3 is TGTGCCAGCAGCTTGGCCGGGACTAGCGGGGGGGACCAAGAGACCCAGTACTTC. Translated: CASSLAGTSGGDQETQYF.

The rearrangement uses TRBV7-2 and TRBJ1-2; 9 bases map to TRBD1. V lost 5 bases to trimming and J lost 9 bases; unmatched junction nucleotides: 10. CDR1 is SGHTA and CDR2 is FQGNSA in the germline V gene. The CDR3 is made up of 14 amino acids. The DNA for the CDR3 is TGTGCCAGCAGCCCCCCAGGGACAGGGTTCAGCTACACCTTC. Its translation is CASSPPGTGFSYTF.

This clonotype was seen ten or more times. This chain joins TRBV18 and TRBJ1-4, with TRBD1 matching over 9 bases. This CDR3 comprises 14 residues. The V gene end was trimmed by 5 bases and the J gene end by 7 bases; junction bases not matched to a gene: 5. From germline, CDR1 is KGHSH and CDR2 LQKENI. The CDR3 DNA is TGTGCCAGCTCAACTGGACAGGGGAGTGAAAAACTGTTTTTT. Its protein is CASSTGQGSEKLFF.

A note on this clonotype: The junction does not match germline at one end; this may be a read error. The CDR3 here is CASSPSGKEIQYF. The CDR3 DNA sequence: TGTGCCAGCAGCCCTAGCGGAAAAGAGATCCAGTACTTC. This rearrangement joins TRBV7-9 to TRBJ2-5; TRBD2 aligns across 7 bases. Germline-derived CDR1 and CDR2 are SEHNR and FQNEAQ (reference sequence). CDR3 length: 13 amino acids.

This clonotype was found many times. This chain uses TRBV12-3 or TRBV12-4 with TRBJ2-7; TRBD2 might be the D (5 bases). The CDR3 is made up of 13 amino acids. V was pared by 5 bases and J by 2 bases, with 10 bases between. Here the CDR3 DNA reads TGTGCCAGCAGTAAGGACTCCACCTACGAGCAGTACTTC. Its translation: CASSKDSTYEQYF.

This chain connects TRBV6-1 to TRBJ2-5, with TRBD2 identical over 7 bases. This CDR3 has 14 amino acids. CDR1 MNHNS and CDR2 SASEGT come from the germline V gene. J lost 5 bases, V lost 5 bases, and 8 bases had no gene match. CDR3 nucleotide sequence: TGTGCCAGCAGTCGACTAGCTACGTCGGAGACCCAGTACTTC. Residues: CASSRLATSETQYF.

A note on this clonotype: Given a much more abundant clone one base away, this may be a read error. The chain is built from TRBV11-2 and TRBJ2-3, with a possible D match to TRBD1 (5 bases). This CDR3 comprises 13 residues. In germline, CDR1 is SGHAT, CDR2 FQNNGV. This chain's CDR3 is CASSSRTTGTQYF. In DNA form, the CDR3 reads TGTGCCAGCAGCTCCAGAACCACAGGTACGCAGTATTTT.

This clonotype appeared many times. This CDR3 is CASRKDGYQPQHF. CDR3 bases: TGCGCCAGCAGGAAGGACGGGTATCAGCCCCAGCATTTT. The gene calls are TRBV5-1 and TRBJ1-5; D unclear. The CDR3 totals 13 residues. Trimming took 5 bases from V and 5 from J, leaving 11 bases between them. Germline V lookup: CDR1 SGHRS, CDR2 YFSETQ.

This clonotype showed up many times. The chain uses TRBV12-3 or TRBV12-4 and TRBJ1-6; 7 nucleotides align to TRBD1. This CDR3 spans 15 amino acids. V lost 1 base to trimming and J lost 10 bases; unmatched junction nucleotides: 7. The CDR3 loop reads CASSLVAGGQSPLHF. In nucleotides, the CDR3 is TGTGCCAGCAGTTTAGTGGCAGGGGGTCAGTCACCCCTCCACTTT.

A note on this clonotype: As the CDR3 is not closed by the conserved phenylalanine or tryptophan, this likely results from a read error. The V call is TRBV13, the J call TRBJ1-1; D may be TRBD1 (5 bases). This CDR3 has 17 residues. Germline V gene sequence: CDR1 PRHDT, CDR2 FYEKMQ (reference sequence). V shed 1 base and J shed 0 bases, with 15 bases lying between them. The CDR3 sequence is CASSLDRRPGVNTEAFL. Written as DNA, the CDR3 is TGTGCCAGCAGCTTAGATCGCCGCCCGGGGGTGAACACTGAAGCTTTCTTG.

Ten or more counts support this clonotype. The gene calls are TRBV27 and TRBJ2-6, with D perhaps assigned TRBD1 or TRBD2 (5 bases each). The V end lost 5 bases, the J end lost 0 bases, and 8 bases lay between the germline ends. The germline CDR1 and CDR2 sequences are MNHEY and SMNVEV (reference sequence). CDR3 size: 15 residues. The CDR3 reads CASSEGRSGANVLTF. The DNA of the CDR3 is TGTGCCAGCAGTGAGGGACGCTCTGGGGCCAACGTCCTGACTTTC.

To note about this clonotype: Compared with germline, one end of the junction differs, possibly owing to a read error. The chain combines TRBV11-2 with TRBJ2-5; 7 positions match TRBD2. CDR1 SGHAT and CDR2 FQNNGV come from the germline V gene. The CDR3 runs 18 residues. CDR3: CASGLDGPRLAGVETQYF. The CDR3 DNA sequence: TGTGCCAGCGGCTTAGATGGCCCCCGACTGGCGGGGGTGGAGACCCAGTACTTC.

This clonotype was picked up many times. This chain joins TRBV5-1 and TRBJ1-1; no clear D gene. The V end was cut by 4 bases, the J end by 3 bases, with 10 bases between. The CDR3 loop spans 13 amino acids. CDR1 is SGHRS and CDR2 is YFSETQ in the germline V gene. This chain's CDR3 is CASSEGSYTEAFF. CDR3 nucleotides: TGCGCCAGCAGCGAAGGGAGCTACACTGAAGCTTTCTTT.

The rearrangement uses TRBV25-1 and TRBJ2-5; tentative D call: TRBD2 (5 bases). In germline, CDR1 is MGHDK, CDR2 SYGVNS. The CDR3 runs to 19 residues. V lost 0 bases to trimming and J lost 3 bases, with 23 bases between them. CDR3 in amino acids: CASSEYFSLGELFEETQYF. The CDR3 DNA is TGTGCCAGCAGTGAATATTTTTCCCTCGGGGAACTATTTGAAGAGACCCAGTACTTC. Full variable domain (outside the CDR3, taken from reference TRBV25-1 and TRBJ2-5): EADIYQTPRYLVIGTGKKITLECSQTMGHDKMYWYQQDPGMELHLIHYSYGVNSTEKGDLSSESTVSRIRTEHFPLTLESARPSHTSQYLCASSEYFSLGELFEETQYFGPGTRLLVL.

This clonotype came up many times. The chain links TRBV2 to TRBJ2-1; the match to TRBD2 covers 13 bases. J was trimmed by 7 bases and V by 11 bases; bases with no gene match: 8. There are 14 residues in the CDR3. Germline V gives CDR1 SNHLY, CDR2 FYNNEI. CDR3 coding DNA: TGTGCCCGCAAAACTAGCGGGGGGGCGAATGAGCAGTTCTTC. Translating it yields CARKTSGGANEQFF.

The rearrangement uses TRBV9 and TRBJ1-1; D ambiguous. The CDR3 covers 14 residues. The germline gives CDR1 SGDLS, CDR2 YYNGEE. The germline V and J ends were trimmed by 3 bases and 5 bases, with 14 bases remaining between them. The CDR3 DNA reads TGTGCCAGCAGCGCCCGACAACCGGGGACTGAAGCTTTCTTT. This sequence encodes CASSARQPGTEAFF.

The sample holds many counts of this clonotype. The rearrangement joins TRBV3-1 to TRBJ2-2; TRBD2 agrees at 8 bases. The length of the CDR3 is 14 residues. V trimming: 4 bases; J trimming: 6 bases; junction bases outside the gene matches: 4. CDR1 and CDR2 from the germline V gene are LGHDT and YNNKEL (reference sequence). CDR3 nucleotide sequence: TGTGCCAGCAGCCCCTTGGGACTAGCCGGGGAGCTGTTTTTT. Residues: CASSPLGLAGELFF.

This clonotype was counted many times. The chain employs TRBV29-1 and TRBJ2-7, with D perhaps given as TRBD1 or TRBD2 (7 bases each). This CDR3 is 18 amino acids long. Germline CDR1 is SQVTM and CDR2 is ANQGSEA. V gave up 0 bases and J gave up 0 bases, with 21 bases separating them. The CDR3 loop is CSVEEGTMKDRYSYEQYF. CDR3 nucleotide sequence: TGCAGCGTTGAAGAAGGGACTATGAAGGACAGGTACTCCTACGAGCAGTACTTC.